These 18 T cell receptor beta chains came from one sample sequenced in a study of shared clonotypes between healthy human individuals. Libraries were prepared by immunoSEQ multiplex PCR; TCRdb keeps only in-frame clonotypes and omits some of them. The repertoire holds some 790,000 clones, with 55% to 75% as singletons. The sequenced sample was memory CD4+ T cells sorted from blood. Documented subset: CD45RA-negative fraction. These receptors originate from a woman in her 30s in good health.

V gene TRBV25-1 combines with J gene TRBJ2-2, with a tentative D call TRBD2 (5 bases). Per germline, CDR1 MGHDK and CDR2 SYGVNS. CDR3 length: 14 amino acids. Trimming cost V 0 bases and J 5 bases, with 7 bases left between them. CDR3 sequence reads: CASSEYTGTGELFF. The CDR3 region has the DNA TGTGCCAGCAGTGAATATACGGGAACCGGGGAGCTGTTTTTT.

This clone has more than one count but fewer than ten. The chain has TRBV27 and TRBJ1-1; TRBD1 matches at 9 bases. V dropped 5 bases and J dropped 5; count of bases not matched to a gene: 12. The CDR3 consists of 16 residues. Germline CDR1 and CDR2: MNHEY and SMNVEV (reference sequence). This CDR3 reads CASSTDRGWSLTEAFF. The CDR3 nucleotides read TGTGCCAGCAGTACGGACAGGGGATGGTCGTTAACTGAAGCTTTCTTT.

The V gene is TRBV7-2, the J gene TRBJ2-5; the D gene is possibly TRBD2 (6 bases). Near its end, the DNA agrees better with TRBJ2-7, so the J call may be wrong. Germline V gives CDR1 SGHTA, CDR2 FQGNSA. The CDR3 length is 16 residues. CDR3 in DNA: TGTGCCAGCAGCTTGCGTCGGTCTAGCGTGTCCTACGAGCAGTACTTC. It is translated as CASSLRRSSVSYEQYF.

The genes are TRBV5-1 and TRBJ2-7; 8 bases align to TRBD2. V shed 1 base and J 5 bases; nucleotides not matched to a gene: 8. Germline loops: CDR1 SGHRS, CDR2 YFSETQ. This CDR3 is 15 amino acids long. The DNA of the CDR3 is TGCGCCAGCAGCTTGAGGGGACTAGAGGGTCACGAGCAGTACTTC. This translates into CASSLRGLEGHEQYF.

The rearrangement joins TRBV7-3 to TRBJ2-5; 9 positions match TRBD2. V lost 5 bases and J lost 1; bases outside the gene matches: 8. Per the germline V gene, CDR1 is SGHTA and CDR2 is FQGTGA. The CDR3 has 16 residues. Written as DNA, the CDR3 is TGTGCCAGCAGCCAAAACCTAGCGGGGTTCCAAGAGACCCAGTACTTC. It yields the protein CASSQNLAGFQETQYF.

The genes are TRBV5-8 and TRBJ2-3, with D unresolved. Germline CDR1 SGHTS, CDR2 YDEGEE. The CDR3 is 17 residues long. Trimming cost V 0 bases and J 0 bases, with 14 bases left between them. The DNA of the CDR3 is TGTGCCAGCAGCTTGGCTTCCTGGGCAGAGAGCACAGATACGCAGTATTTT. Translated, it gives CASSLASWAESTDTQYF.

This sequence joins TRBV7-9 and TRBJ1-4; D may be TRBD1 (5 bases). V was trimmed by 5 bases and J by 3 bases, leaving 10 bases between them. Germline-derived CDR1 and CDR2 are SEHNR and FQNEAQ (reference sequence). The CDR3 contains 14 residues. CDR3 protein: CASSLRQPNEKLFF. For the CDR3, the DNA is TGTGCCAGCAGCCTCCGACAGCCTAATGAAAAACTGTTTTTT.

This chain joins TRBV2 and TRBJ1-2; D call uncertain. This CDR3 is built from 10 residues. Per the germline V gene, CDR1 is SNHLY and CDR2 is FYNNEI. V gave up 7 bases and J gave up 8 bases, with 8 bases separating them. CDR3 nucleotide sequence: TGTGCCAGCAAAAGAGGAGGCTACACCTTC. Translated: CASKRGGYTF.

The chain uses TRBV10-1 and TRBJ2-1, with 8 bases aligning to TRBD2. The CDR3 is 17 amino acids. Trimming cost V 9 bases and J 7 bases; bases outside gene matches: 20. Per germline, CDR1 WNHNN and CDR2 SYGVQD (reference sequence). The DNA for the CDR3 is TGCGCCAGGATGTCCCATGGGGAGCGGGAGTTAGGTAATGAGCAGTTCTTC. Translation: CARMSHGERELGNEQFF.

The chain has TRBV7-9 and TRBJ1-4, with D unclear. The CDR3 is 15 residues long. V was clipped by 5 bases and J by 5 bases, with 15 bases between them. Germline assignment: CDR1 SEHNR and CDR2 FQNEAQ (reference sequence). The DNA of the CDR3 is TGTGCCAGCAGCCAGTCCGGGATGGAAAATGAAAAACTGTTTTTT. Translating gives CASSQSGMENEKLFF.

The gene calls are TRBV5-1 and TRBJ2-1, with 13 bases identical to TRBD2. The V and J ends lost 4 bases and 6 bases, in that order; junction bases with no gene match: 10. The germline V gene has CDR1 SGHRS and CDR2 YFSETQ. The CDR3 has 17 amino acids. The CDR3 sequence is CASSPLLTSGRANEQFF. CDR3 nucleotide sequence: TGCGCCAGCAGCCCCTTGTTAACTAGCGGGAGGGCCAATGAGCAGTTCTTC.

The CDR3 region is CASSLGGDYGYTF. Here the CDR3 DNA reads TGTGCCAGCAGTTTGGGGGGCGACTATGGCTACACCTTC. The rearrangement links TRBV28 to TRBJ1-2; D possibly corresponds to TRBD1 (6 bases). CDR1 and CDR2 from the germline V gene are MDHEN and SYDVKM. Trimming took off 3 bases at V and 3 bases at J, with 8 bases between the two ends. The CDR3 totals 13 residues.

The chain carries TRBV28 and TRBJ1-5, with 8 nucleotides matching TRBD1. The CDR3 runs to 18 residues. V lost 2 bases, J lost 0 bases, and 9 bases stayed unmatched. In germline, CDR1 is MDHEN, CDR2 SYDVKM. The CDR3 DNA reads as TGTGCCAGCAGTTTAGGTGGCGGGACAGGTCATAGCAATCAGCCCCAGCATTTT. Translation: CASSLGGGTGHSNQPQHF. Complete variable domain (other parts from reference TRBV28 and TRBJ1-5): DVKVTQSSRYLVKRTGEKVFLECVQDMDHENMFWYRQDPGLGLRLIYFSYDVKMKEKGDIPEGYSVSREKKERFSLILESASTNQTSMYLCASSLGGGTGHSNQPQHFGDGTRLSIL.

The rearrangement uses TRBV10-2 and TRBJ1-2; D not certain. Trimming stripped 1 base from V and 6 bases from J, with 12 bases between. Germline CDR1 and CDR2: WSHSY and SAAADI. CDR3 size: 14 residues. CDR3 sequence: CASSEFGRTNGYTF. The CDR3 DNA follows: TGCGCCAGCAGTGAGTTCGGCAGAACTAATGGCTACACCTTC.

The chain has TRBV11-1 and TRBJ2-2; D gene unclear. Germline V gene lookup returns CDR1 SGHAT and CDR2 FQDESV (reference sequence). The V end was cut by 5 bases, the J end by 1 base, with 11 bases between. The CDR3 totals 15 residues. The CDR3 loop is CASSKSGLNTGELFF. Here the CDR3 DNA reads TGTGCCAGCAGCAAGAGTGGGTTGAACACCGGGGAGCTGTTTTTT. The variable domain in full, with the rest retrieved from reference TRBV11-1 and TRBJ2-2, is EAEVAQSPRYKITEKSQAVAFWCDPISGHATLYWYRQILGQGPELLVQFQDESVVDDSQLPKDRFSAERLKGVDSTLKIQPAELGDSAMYLCASSKSGLNTGELFFGEGSRLTVL.

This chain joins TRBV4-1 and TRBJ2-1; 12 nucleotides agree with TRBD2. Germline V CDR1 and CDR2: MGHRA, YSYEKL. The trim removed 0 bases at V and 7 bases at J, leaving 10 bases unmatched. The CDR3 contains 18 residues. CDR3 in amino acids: CASSQEGLAGLWGNEQFF. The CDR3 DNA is TGCGCCAGCAGCCAAGAGGGACTAGCGGGCCTTTGGGGAAATGAGCAGTTCTTC.

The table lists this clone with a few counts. The CDR3 loop is CASSPQWAATYEQYF. CDR3 DNA sequence: TGTGCCAGCAGCCCACAGTGGGCTGCTACCTACGAGCAGTACTTC. The V and J genes are TRBV16 and TRBJ2-7; D is unclear. V was pared by 4 bases and J by 2 bases, with 15 bases between. Germline loops: CDR1 KGHSY, CDR2 FQNENV. CDR3 length: 15 amino acids.

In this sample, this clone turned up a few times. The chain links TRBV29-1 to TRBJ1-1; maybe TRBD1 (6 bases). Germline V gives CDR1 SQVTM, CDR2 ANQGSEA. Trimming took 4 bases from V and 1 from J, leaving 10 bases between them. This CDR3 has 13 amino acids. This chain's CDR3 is CSVVLQGNTEAFF. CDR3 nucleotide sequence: TGCAGCGTTGTATTACAGGGGAACACTGAAGCTTTCTTT.